Sequencing of this T cell receptor beta chain was carried out in a study of blood T cells in healthy people across ages. Study observations and caveats: Greater diversity and more naive CD4+ cells were seen in long-lived donors than in aged donors.

In its sample, this clonotype was seen a few times. Its specificity is unknown. Since a much larger clone is just one base distant, this may be a read error. It was with a sample-barcoded 5' primer and a J-beta primer mix that a second PCR of about 7 to 12 cycles was run. With 12 random nucleotides, a template-switch adaptor tagged each individual cDNA molecule. TCRdb re-called the 5' RACE reads with MiXCR, one entry per CDR3 protein. This sample has 550,000 to 750,000 distinct CDR3 sequences, with around a fifth found just once. Ten milliliters of peripheral blood were drawn from each donor. The total RNA that was extracted per sample amounted to at least 5.5 micrograms. The sequencing input was blood. The clonotype was recovered from a man between 65 and 85 years old in good health.

CDR3 nucleotide sequence: TGCAGTGCTAGCGTCGAGCGGAACTATGGCCACACCTTC. The encoded protein is CSASVERNYGHTF. The genes are TRBV20-1 and TRBJ1-2; D remains unclear. The CDR3 runs 13 residues. Germline V gene sequence: CDR1 DFQATT, CDR2 SNEGSKA (reference sequence).